This record covers a single T cell receptor beta chain. Its antigen is not identified. Primers: 60 Vbeta forward and 13 Jbeta reverse. Measured with immunoSEQ multiplex PCR; TCRdb has only the in-frame clones, and not every one. The table includes 60,000 or so clones, 70% to 80% detected once. Trimming left V 0 bases short and J 3 bases short, with 13 bases between. The CDR3 consists of 16 residues. Germline lookup yields CDR1 LGHNA and CDR2 YNFKEQ. The data derive from a study of cytomegalovirus exposure and HLA in healthy donors. Study results and limitations: With later analysis, a missense DCLRE1C variant became linked to TCR beta V- and J-gene trimming.

The sequencing input was PBMCs. The V and J genes are TRBV4-2 and TRBJ2-3; no reliable D call. This receptor was taken from a woman in her forties in good health and CMV-seropositive. The CDR3 region is CASSQDPARLTDTQYF. The CDR3 DNA reads as TGTGCCAGCAGCCAAGATCCAGCGAGGCTTACAGATACGCAGTATTTT.